This TCR beta chain was profiled in a study of cytomegalovirus exposure and HLA in healthy donors (dated by TCRdb to the late 2010s). Regarding the research as a whole: An earlier analysis of 587 of the donors reported approximately 280 Gb of sequence data and 95 million to 120 million unique TCR beta sequences obtained from roughly 180 million T cells. About 300 gigabases of sequencing data and approximately 85 million unique TCR sequences were included in an early release covering several hundred HLA-typed donors. Of the roughly 400 genotyped donors, approximately 83% fell in the genetic ancestry cluster associated with self-reported Caucasian donors. The study was designed to test whether signatures of past pathogen exposure could be identified by cataloging public T cell receptors. Using immunosequencing, the study profiled T cell repertoires from 666 subjects and related those repertoires to cytomegalovirus serostatus. Along with the approximately 670-subject first cohort, a separate validation cohort of around 110 different subjects was used. To predict cytomegalovirus infection status, the study combined high-throughput TCR immunosequencing, statistical association of individual TCRs with disease status, and machine learning. In a later analysis, previously published TCR beta repertoires from 550 to 700 donors were re-analyzed and high-resolution HLA genotyping was added so that TCR occurrence patterns could be studied. Rather than using new phenotypic data, the later analysis identified candidate immune exposures from TCR beta sequences and from how often those sequences occurred across donors. An earlier analysis of several hundred of the donors applied high-throughput TCR beta sequencing to assess whether each TCR beta V gene segment acted as functional or pseudogenic. Donor age, sex, ethnicity and CMV serostatus were collected together with the repertoire data. A later genetic analysis took genome-wide SNP genotypes for about 65% of the 666 donors and used that subset as a discovery cohort. Every discovery cohort repertoire had been produced on one sequencing platform. Both class I and class II loci were covered by HLA typing, at four-digit resolution. The number of typed donors differed by locus: about 620-630 for A, B, C, DRB1 and DQB1; about 520 for DQA1; 606 for DPA1; and roughly 450 for DPB1. A handful of DR-DQ haplotypes were handled as single units for association and clustering because linkage in the cohort was strong. On average, about 240,000 unique TCR beta nucleotide sequences were sequenced per donor among several hundred genotyped donors of the cohort, with 15% to 20% of those sequences being non-productive.

V drops 0 bases and J drops 8 bases, leaving 13 bases in between. The CDR3 has 13 amino acids, counting the end cysteine and phenylalanine. Only the CDR3 DNA stays, 39 bases, in frame from base 1. The CDR1 and CDR2 encoded by the germline V gene (reference sequence) are GTSNPN and SVGIG. This clone was counted only a few times. The antigen this receptor binds is unknown. No much larger clone exists at a distance of one base, and base qualities are not known. The cohort consisted of 666 healthy bone marrow donors. All cohort members were sampled while nominally healthy, although unrecorded immune exposures were likely present. The donor tested CMV seronegative, placing the donor among the approximately 360 seronegative members of the cohort. A peripheral blood sample was collected from each donor, and TCR beta sequencing was performed on peripheral blood mononuclear cells. The Qiagen DNeasy Blood Extraction Kit was used to extract genomic DNA from the blood cell samples.

The method behind the library was the immunoSEQ multiplex PCR assay. A mixture of 60 forward primers for TCR Vbeta segments and 13 reverse primers for TCR Jbeta segments was used in the multiplex PCR. The CDR3 region of rearranged TCR beta genes was amplified from genomic DNA by a multiplex PCR assay. Amplified TCR beta libraries were sequenced as 87-base-pair reads on the Illumina HiSeq System. The original pipeline was this. A later analysis counted about 80 million unique TCR beta chains across the 550 to 750 repertoires, and roughly 10 million of these chains were shared by at least two donors. Raw reads were error-corrected and collapsed into unique sequences with a nearest-neighbor algorithm that merged closely related sequences to remove PCR and sequencing errors. V, D and J gene segments were assigned by aligning CDR3 sequences to IMGT reference sequences. For a sequence to be retained, a match of at least six nucleotides was required to both a V gene segment and a J gene segment. Rearrangements were called productive when the CDR3 lacked stop codons and stayed in frame with V and J; all others were non-productive. Following IMGT convention, CDR3 was defined as the stretch from the second conserved V-encoded cysteine to the conserved J-encoded phenylalanine. In an earlier analysis of just under 600 of the donors, sequences lacking an unambiguous match to a single V gene segment were excluded. In an earlier analysis of approximately 550 of the donors, V segments were called functional above 56.7% productive rearrangements and were called segregating when the between-donor standard deviation exceeded 5%. To diagnose cytomegalovirus status from the catalog of TCR beta chain sequences, a statistical classification framework was built. V and J gene assignment, in a later analysis, came from comparing TCR nucleotide sequences with IMGT/GENE-DB human TR gene sequences. A later analysis assigned CDR3 sequences and most-parsimonious VDJ recombination scenarios with the TCRdist pipeline. In a later analysis, every TCR beta chain was defined by the combination of its CDR3 amino acid sequence and its V-gene family, and reads without a unique V-gene family were dropped. As a way to deal with suspected cross-contamination and a sequencing artifact, a later analysis dropped approximately 570 nucleotide sequences that were highly shared and had low generation probability. In a later analysis, a clonal expansion index for each public chain was calculated from normalized within-repertoire ranks of inferred template counts. In a later analysis, generation probabilities were computed using a VDJ recombination model fitted to out-of-frame rearrangements, and the results were checked against IGoR. In a later analysis, hypergeometric tests were used to score TCR-TCR, TCR-HLA and TCR-CMV co-occurrence, with a repertoire-size bias correction applied to TCR pairs. A later analysis estimated false discovery rates by permuting HLA or CMV assignments 20 times. In a later analysis, co-occurring TCRs were grouped using DBSCAN, with TCRdist sequence similarity added in when clustering inside HLA-allele-positive subsets. Co-occurrence clustering excluded repertoires with fewer than 30,000 or more than 120,000 public chains, plus five with anomalous nucleotide sharing. This immuneACCESS table, as held by TCRdb, lists in-frame sequences with V and J called but not all clones. Of the missing ones, under half trace to an unresolved V gene in checked studies; the others have no known cause. V and J calls and clone size are as listed in that table; D and trimming were resolved from the DNA. Present in this sample are approximately 130,000 clones, roughly 84% of which were seen just once. Clones ranked in the top ten supply 1% to 1.5% of the sample.

Paper-wide results and their limitations: Across donors, most TCR sequences were observed very rarely, whereas some public TCRs were present in many individuals. In a later analysis, the rate of TCR association differed among HLA loci, with DRB1 alleles having the most associated TCRs and HLA-C alleles having the fewest. Only TCR beta chains were sequenced in this cohort, and the absence of alpha or paired-chain data limited detectable features. According to a later analysis, most CMV-associated TCR beta chains appeared to be HLA-restricted, and the HLA associations seemed to be driven largely by CMV exposure. The 87-base-pair reads could not distinguish some IMGT-functional V segments, including TRBV6-2 and TRBV6-3, so those segments were excluded. In a later analysis, HLA-associated TCR beta chains were found to be more clonally expanded and to have lower generation probabilities than equally common non-associated chains. Presence/absence analyses assumed roughly uniform sequencing depth across donors, an assumption that may not hold. Because counts were too low, about 15 rarely observed V segments, including chromosome 9 orphons, were left out of the earlier analysis of about 500 of the donors. V-gene and J-gene trimming of TCR beta chains was associated with a missense DCLRE1C variant in a later genetic analysis, and the association was replicated in an independent cohort. Linkage disequilibrium might explain the correlated functional status among segregating V segments, but an unknown experimental factor could not be excluded. The authors suggested that the approach could potentially be extended to other disease states and immunological phenotypes. According to a later analysis, parvovirus B19, influenza, CMV and Epstein-Barr virus appeared linked to several top co-occurrence clusters. A later analysis associated around 16,000 TCR beta sequences with specific HLA alleles at a false discovery rate of 0.05. In an earlier analysis of some 550 of the donors, most TCR beta V segments were observed in productive rearrangements about 90% or about 30% of the time, broadly matching IMGT annotations. Because HLA typing was unavailable for some donors at each locus, only the typed subset was used in association tests. Compared with the roughly 720-donor mean, donors in an Asian-associated ancestry cluster had fewer N-insertions in productive TCRs, according to a later genetic analysis. The only immune exposure information available for the cohort was CMV serostatus. Three of the identified cytomegalovirus-associated TCR beta chains were confirmed in vitro to be specific for cytomegalovirus antigens. Assigning TCR associations to individual alleles was difficult when HLA alleles, especially DR and DQ, strongly co-occurred. In both the original and validation cohorts, the classifier was reported to diagnose cytomegalovirus status with high specificity and sensitivity. In the study, roughly 160 TCR beta chains were listed as associated with cytomegalovirus. A group of highly shared sequence variants was considered likely to be a technical artifact of the sequencing pipeline. A further reported finding was that TCR beta sequences accurately predicted the HLA-A and HLA-B alleles for most subjects in the first cohort.

The sequence joins TRBV30 to TRBJ1-2; no D gene call is confident. Sequenced material: PBMCs. The TCR comes from a girl aged 2-15 years in good health and CMV-seronegative. In nucleotides, the sequence is TGTGCCTGGAGTGTACGGGCCGCGGGGGGCTACACCTTC. This translates into CAWSVRAAGGYTF.